This record looks at one T cell receptor (beta chain) sequence and its context. As processed by the authors: Amplification of reference gene primers was used by the study to estimate nucleated cell counts. Clones were sequenced by immunoSEQ multiplex PCR, and TCRdb holds only the in-frame ones, with some missing. V and J calls and clone size come straight from that table; D and trimming were deduced from the DNA. The data contain roughly 350,000 clones, about nine tenths of them seen just once; the ten biggest clones take up about 7%. This sample stems from a study of blood T cell repertoires in COVID-19. Across the whole study: Spain, Italy and the United States supplied samples that represented acute and convalescent COVID-19. The cDNA or gDNA used as material had been derived from T cells, B-cell-depleted T cells, or PBMCs.

CDR1 SGHRS and CDR2 YFSETQ come from the germline V gene. This CDR3 is built from 15 residues. Trimming left V 4 bases short and J 0 bases short, with 10 bases between. Patients from Seattle were sampled longitudinally, starting during active infection. The sample taken for sequencing was peripheral blood. The chain employs TRBV5-1 and TRBJ2-2, with D possibly TRBD1 on 6 matching bases. The clonotype comes from a woman in her 70s with COVID-19, enrolled during active disease. The CDR3 DNA reads TGCGCCAGCAGCACACAGGGACCGAACACCGGGGAGCTGTTTTTT. This gives the protein CASSTQGPNTGELFF. The whole variable domain, remainder taken from reference TRBV5-1 and TRBJ2-2, is KAGVTQTPRYLIKTRGQQVTLSCSPISGHRSVSWYQQTPGQGLQFLFEYFSETQRNKGNFPGRFSGRQFSNSRSEMNVSTLELGDSALYLCASSTQGPNTGELFFGEGSRLTVL.